This T cell receptor (beta chain) was recorded in a study of spatial heterogeneity in lung cancer. Study-wide context: Alpha-chain detections were consistently fewer than beta-chain detections among the sequences.

This clonotype was recorded a few times. TCRdb re-derived calls from the 5' RACE reads in MiXCR, one entry per CDR3 protein. This table holds 10,000 to 15,000 distinct CDR3 sequences, approximately 6% found once. Sample time point: sample taken at primary tumor resection. Whole RNA came from tumor, nontumor lung or frozen PBMC and was sequenced without being sorted. Patients with untreated early-stage non-small cell lung cancer, numbering some 72, were the donors. The CDR3 extends over 16 amino acids. Germline CDR1 SGHRS, CDR2 YFSETQ. V dropped 0 bases and J dropped 0 bases, with 11 bases sitting between them.

The sample in question was normal lung tissue next to the tumor, obtained at surgery. The TCR sequence derives from a male donor with early-stage non-small cell lung cancer. V and J are TRBV5-1 and TRBJ2-3; D uncertain. The DNA for the CDR3 is TGCGCCAGCAGCTTGGGAGGAGCCCCTAGCACAGATACGCAGTATTTT. Translated: CASSLGGAPSTDTQYF. Full variable domain (missing parts from reference TRBV5-1 and TRBJ2-3): KAGVTQTPRYLIKTRGQQVTLSCSPISGHRSVSWYQQTPGQGLQFLFEYFSETQRNKGNFPGRFSGRQFSNSRSEMNVSTLELGDSALYLCASSLGGAPSTDTQYFGPGTRLTVL.